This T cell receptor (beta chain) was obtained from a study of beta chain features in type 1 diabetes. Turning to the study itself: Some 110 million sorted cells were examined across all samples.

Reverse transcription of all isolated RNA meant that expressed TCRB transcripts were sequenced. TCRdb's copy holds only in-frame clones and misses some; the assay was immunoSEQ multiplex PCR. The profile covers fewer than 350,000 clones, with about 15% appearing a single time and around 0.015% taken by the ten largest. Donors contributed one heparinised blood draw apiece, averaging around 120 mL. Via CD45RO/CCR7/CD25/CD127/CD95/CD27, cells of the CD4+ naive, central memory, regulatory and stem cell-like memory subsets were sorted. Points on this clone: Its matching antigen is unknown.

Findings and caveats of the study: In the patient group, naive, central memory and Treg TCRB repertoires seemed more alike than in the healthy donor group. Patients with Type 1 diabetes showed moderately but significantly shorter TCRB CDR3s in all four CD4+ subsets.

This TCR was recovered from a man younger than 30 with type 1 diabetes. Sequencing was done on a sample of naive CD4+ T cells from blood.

The CDR3 loop is CASSPLGDSYEQYF. The CDR3 coding sequence is TGTGCCAGCAGCCCCCTGGGGGACAGCTACGAGCAGTACTTC. This rearrangement joins TRBV7-6 to TRBJ2-7; TRBD1 aligns across 7 bases. V trimming: 5 bases; J trimming: 3 bases; junction bases outside the gene matches: 7. The CDR3 totals 14 residues. Germline lookup yields CDR1 SGHVS and CDR2 FNYEAQ.